This T cell receptor beta chain derives from a study of metastatic and nonmetastatic thyroid tumors. Study overall: Malignant thyroid and benign thyroid patients provided blood and tumor or nodule tissue whose repertoires were compared.

The entire patient cohort was treatment-naive prior to thyroid surgery. A note on this clone: Its antigen is as yet unknown.

V shed 5 bases and J 1 base; nucleotides not matched to a gene: 10. Germline V gene lookup returns CDR1 MNHNS and CDR2 SASEGT. The CDR3 covers 16 residues. Study processing details: Building a distant-metastasis classifier for papillary thyroid cancer drew on CDR3 differences across clinicopathological groups. Using MiXCR, TCRdb reanalyzed the PCR reads. TCRdb, not the original authors, processed these V and J calls. This sample yields tens of thousands of clones, of which 15% to 20% are seen a single time; about 4.8% belongs to the top ten. Study outcomes and limitations: Reported TCR beta diversity, measured in blood and tumor, was significantly higher for malignant thyroid tumors than for benign nodules.

The J gene is TRBJ2-7, the V gene TRBV6-1, with TRBD2 identical over 8 bases. What was sequenced was blood. The origin of this receptor is a female donor with papillary thyroid cancer or a benign thyroid nodule (not recorded which). Some clones in this sample may be carry-over from other donors' samples. CDR3 loop: CASSKGSGGRSYEQYF. As DNA, the CDR3 is TGTGCCAGCAGTAAAGGAAGCGGGGGACGATCCTACGAGCAGTACTTC.